These 24 T cell receptor beta chains came from one sample sequenced in a study of cytomegalovirus exposure and HLA in healthy donors (dated by TCRdb to the late 2010s). The library relied on the immunoSEQ multiplex PCR assay. For the multiplex PCR, a mixture combining 60 forward primers for TCR Vbeta segments and 13 reverse primers for TCR Jbeta segments was used. TCRdb took over this immuneACCESS table, retaining in-frame rearrangements with V and J assigned. Such tables are incomplete; in checked studies, under half of the missing clones stem from an unresolved V gene, and the remainder is unexplained. Here the sample has about 130,000 clones; roughly 10% occur a single time. Of the sample, under 6% falls within the top ten clones. The material sequenced was PBMCs. These receptors were taken from a woman in her late teens or twenties in good health and CMV-seropositive.

This clone has more than one count but fewer than ten. The rearrangement joins TRBV28 to TRBJ1-2, with TRBD1 identical over 7 bases. The CDR3 loop spans 14 amino acids. From germline, CDR1 is MDHEN and CDR2 SYDVKM. Trimming cost V 5 bases and J 7 bases; bases outside gene matches: 10. DNA for the CDR3: TGTGCCAGCAGTCTTCCCGACAGGGAAGGTGGCTACACCTTC. It encodes CASSLPDREGGYTF.

The genes are TRBV6-4 and TRBJ2-3, with 9 bases identical to TRBD1. Germline CDR1 MRHNA, CDR2 SNTAGT. Trimming took 4 bases from V and 2 from J; bases not matched to a gene: 4. The CDR3 is made up of 15 amino acids. The CDR3 region is CASSALQGATDTQYF. As DNA, the CDR3 is TGTGCCAGCAGTGCCTTACAGGGGGCCACAGATACGCAGTATTTT.

This clone showed up just a few times. The chain joins TRBV4-1 to TRBJ1-2; 8 bases are a match to TRBD1. Germline CDR1 and CDR2: MGHRA and YSYEKL. The V gene end was trimmed by 1 base and the J gene end by 7 bases; junction bases not matched to a gene: 5. CDR3 length: 14 residues. The chain's CDR3 is CASSQGQGIAGYTF. In nucleotides, the CDR3 is TGCGCCAGCAGCCAAGGACAGGGGATTGCTGGCTACACCTTC.

V gene TRBV27 combines with J gene TRBJ2-3; TRBD2 is a possible D gene (5 bases). Germline CDR1 and CDR2: MNHEY and SMNVEV (reference sequence). CDR3 length: 14 residues. V lost 4 bases to trimming and J lost 2 bases, with 10 bases between them. The CDR3, as DNA: TGTGCCAGCAGTTGGCGGCTAGCCACAGATACGCAGTATTTT. Protein product: CASSWRLATDTQYF.

A few counts support this clone. The chain is built from TRBV6-1 and TRBJ1-1; 7 nucleotides align to TRBD1. Germline assignment: CDR1 MNHNS and CDR2 SASEGT. After removal of 4 bases from V and 11 bases from J, the junction contained 10 bases not matched to a gene. The CDR3 runs to 13 residues. The CDR3 loop is CASSAKGGASAFF. The DNA for the CDR3 is TGTGCCAGCAGTGCCAAAGGGGGCGCGTCGGCTTTCTTT.

This chain links TRBV27 with TRBJ1-2; D uncertain. The CDR3 sequence is 13 residues long. V was cut by 5 bases and J by 4 bases, with 11 bases left in between. Germline values: CDR1 MNHEY, CDR2 SMNVEV (reference sequence). CDR3 residues: CASSPDGSYGYTF. DNA for the CDR3: TGTGCCAGCAGTCCCGACGGGAGCTATGGCTACACCTTC.

V usage is TRBV27 and J usage is TRBJ2-3; 7 nucleotides align to TRBD2. Germline-derived CDR1 and CDR2 are MNHEY and SMNVEV (reference sequence). V lost 2 bases and J lost 8; bases outside the gene matches: 7. The CDR3 consists of 14 residues. CDR3 protein: CASSLKAGMGTQYF. In nucleotides, the CDR3 is TGTGCCAGCAGTTTAAAAGCGGGAATGGGTACGCAGTATTTT.

This clone was counted between two and nine times. The CDR3: CASSPGLAGRELFF. CDR3 DNA: TGTGCCAGCAGCCCCGGGTTAGCGGGGAGGGAGCTGTTTTTT. The chain is built from TRBV28 and TRBJ2-2; 8 nucleotides align to TRBD2. Germline CDR1 reads MDHEN; CDR2 reads SYDVKM. J lost 9 bases, V lost 6 bases, and 9 bases had no gene match. The CDR3 has 14 amino acids.

The V call is TRBV19, the J call TRBJ1-1; D not certain. CDR3 size: 15 residues. Germline CDR1 reads LNHDA; CDR2 reads SQIVND (reference sequence). V lost 5 bases, J lost 1 base, and 14 bases lay in between. The chain's CDR3 is CASSGSRIRNTEAFF. The DNA for the CDR3 is TGTGCCAGTAGTGGTTCCAGGATCAGGAACACTGAAGCTTTCTTT.

There are a few counts of this clone. The chain recombines TRBV4-2 with TRBJ2-1; 7 nucleotides line up with TRBD2. J lost 7 bases, V lost 4 bases, and 7 bases had no gene match. This CDR3 spans 14 amino acids. Germline CDR1 and CDR2: LGHNA and YNFKEQ. Here the CDR3 reads CASSRIAGPNEQFF. The CDR3 nucleotides are TGTGCCAGCAGCCGTATAGCGGGCCCTAATGAGCAGTTCTTC.

The CDR3 region is CANRDGTTNEKLFF. CDR3 nucleotides: TGTGCGAACAGGGACGGAACAACTAATGAAAAACTGTTTTTT. The chain joins TRBV12-5 to TRBJ1-4; D perhaps matches TRBD1 (6 bases). The CDR3 is 14 residues long. CDR1 and CDR2 from the germline V gene are LGHNT and FRNRAP.

This clone was counted only a few times. The chain employs TRBV6-5 and TRBJ2-7, with D tentatively TRBD1 (6 bases). In germline, CDR1 is MNHEY, CDR2 SVGAGI. The CDR3 spans 14 residues. Trimming took 6 bases from V and 0 from J, leaving 12 bases between them. The DNA of the CDR3 is TGTGCCAGCAGCCTGACAGGTACCTCCTACGAGCAGTACTTC. Encoded protein: CASSLTGTSYEQYF.

This clone was observed a few times. The chain combines TRBV4-1 with TRBJ1-1; D is unresolved. Germline assignment: CDR1 MGHRA and CDR2 YSYEKL. This CDR3 is built from 15 residues. Trimming pared 3 bases from V and 2 bases from J, leaving 13 bases between. The CDR3, as DNA: TGCGCCAGCAGCCACCCCGCTGCGGCAAACACTGAAGCTTTCTTT. It translates to CASSHPAAANTEAFF.

The V call is TRBV10-3, the J call TRBJ2-2; no reliable D call. Trimming cost V 0 bases and J 0 bases, with 8 bases left between them. The CDR3 spans 16 residues. The germline V gene has CDR1 ENHRY and CDR2 SYGVKD. The CDR3 nucleotides read TGTGCCATCAGTGAGTCGAAAGTAGCGAACACCGGGGAGCTGTTTTTT. Translated: CAISESKVANTGELFF.

The chain has TRBV5-1 and TRBJ2-3; 10 positions match TRBD2. The junction had 7 bases not matched to a gene; V was cut back by 3 bases and J by 6 bases. CDR3 size: 15 residues. CDR1 and CDR2 from the germline V gene are SGHRS and YFSETQ. In nucleotides, the CDR3 is TGCGCCAGCAGCTCCGGGACTAGCGTCTTTGATACGCAGTATTTT. Residues: CASSSGTSVFDTQYF.

A few counts support this clone. The rearrangement joins TRBV18 to TRBJ1-1, with D perhaps matching TRBD1 (6 bases). Germline lookup yields CDR1 KGHSH and CDR2 LQKENI. CDR3 size: 14 residues. The V gene lost 4 bases and the J gene lost 4 bases, with 13 bases spanning the gap. CDR3 sequence: CASSLSLRGTEAFF. The CDR3, as DNA: TGTGCCAGCTCACTAAGCCTCAGGGGCACTGAAGCTTTCTTT.

In this sample, this clone turned up a few times. The rearrangement joins TRBV9 to TRBJ1-2, with TRBD1 as a possible D gene (5 bases). The V end was cut by 4 bases, the J end by 2 bases, with 15 bases between. In germline, CDR1 is SGDLS, CDR2 YYNGEE. CDR3 length: 15 residues. The CDR3 protein is CASSLGTQGNYGYTF. CDR3 in DNA: TGTGCCAGCAGCTTAGGGACGCAGGGAAACTATGGCTACACCTTC.

This clone was seen ten or more times. The genes are TRBV11-2 and TRBJ2-5, with 10 bases fitting TRBD2. The J segment lost 3 bases and the V segment lost 4 bases, leaving 2 bases of the junction unmatched. Germline V CDR1 and CDR2: SGHAT, FQNNGV. The CDR3 runs to 14 residues. The CDR3 loop is CASSSLAGKETQYF. Written as DNA, the CDR3 is TGTGCCAGCAGCTCACTAGCGGGAAAAGAGACCCAGTACTTC.

This chain links TRBV27 with TRBJ2-7; D unclear. Germline CDR1 MNHEY, CDR2 SMNVEV (reference sequence). V gave up 2 bases and J gave up 5 bases, with 13 bases separating them. The CDR3 consists of 14 residues. DNA of the CDR3: TGTGCCAGCAGTTTACTTATGAGGAGAAACGAGCAGTACTTC. Its translation: CASSLLMRRNEQYF.

This clone has only a few counts. The chain couples TRBV7-3 to TRBJ2-5, with D perhaps TRBD1 (6 bases). CDR1 and CDR2 (germline): SGHTA, FQGTGA. Trimming left V 5 bases short and J 1 base short, with 11 bases between. The CDR3 has 14 amino acids. DNA of the CDR3: TGTGCCAGCAGCCCTGGACAGAGCCAAGAGACCCAGTACTTC. Its protein product is CASSPGQSQETQYF.

The chain joins TRBV28 to TRBJ1-1, with unresolved D. CDR3 size: 11 residues. The V gene lost 5 bases and the J gene lost 3 bases, with 4 bases spanning the gap. The germline gives CDR1 MDHEN, CDR2 SYDVKM. CDR3: CASSRYTEAFF. The CDR3 nucleotides read TGTGCCAGCAGTCGTTACACTGAAGCTTTCTTT.

This clone was seen only a few times. The rearrangement uses TRBV6-5 and TRBJ1-1, with D perhaps matching TRBD1 (5 bases). Trimming took off 7 bases at V and 1 base at J, with 13 bases between the two ends. CDR3 size: 14 residues. CDR1 and CDR2 from the germline V gene are MNHEY and SVGAGI. CDR3 region: CASKGLGGNTEAFF. The CDR3 region has the DNA TGTGCCAGCAAGGGGTTGGGGGGGAACACTGAAGCTTTCTTT.

There are a few counts of this clone. CDR3 coding DNA: TGTGCGTTGGACAGGGGTCAAAGAAATCAGCCCCAGCATTTT. Its protein is CALDRGQRNQPQHF. This chain uses TRBV30 with TRBJ1-5; 9 bases align to TRBD1. Germline loops: CDR1 GTSNPN, CDR2 SVGIG (reference sequence). There are 14 residues in the CDR3.

The CDR3 region has the DNA TGTGCCAGCAGTTCACGTTCCGGACAGGGTAACATTCAGTACTTC. Protein sequence: CASSSRSGQGNIQYF. The chain links TRBV27 to TRBJ2-4; 8 bases align to TRBD1. The CDR3 spans 15 residues. J lost 7 bases, V lost 4 bases, and 9 bases had no gene match. Germline V gives CDR1 MNHEY, CDR2 SMNVEV (reference sequence).